This T cell receptor (beta chain) stems from a study of PD-L1 blockade in urothelial cancer. Study in general: Analysis of the blood was performed 3 weeks (second dose) and 6 weeks after treatment start. There were a median of approximately 150,000 T cells in blood samples. Findings and limits, study-wide: A pretreatment blood TCR clonality that fell below the median predicted better progression-free and overall survival.

Specified time point: pretreatment peripheral blood. The study collected 1 to 8 samples per patient, pretreatment and on-treatment. With respect to this clone: Its antigen is currently unknown.

Sequencing was performed with immunoSEQ multiplex PCR; in TCRdb, only in-frame clones are kept and a portion is missing. The sample holds about 72,000 clones, 70% to 90% seen once. The input for sequencing was PBMCs, taken around atezolizumab (anti-PD-L1) treatment. The clonotype originates from a man between 60 and 75 years old with urothelial cancer.

The CDR3 region is CASSPLGSQETQYF. For the CDR3, the DNA is TGTGCCAGCAGTCCTCTGGGCAGTCAAGAGACCCAGTACTTC. The chain uses TRBV28 and TRBJ2-5; D not certain. V was shortened by 5 bases and J by 2 bases, with 12 bases between the two germline ends. There are 14 residues in the CDR3. Germline V gene data show CDR1 as MDHEN and CDR2 as SYDVKM. The variable domain in full, with the rest retrieved from reference TRBV28 and TRBJ2-5, is DVKVTQSSRYLVKRTGEKVFLECVQDMDHENMFWYRQDPGLGLRLIYFSYDVKMKEKGDIPEGYSVSREKKERFSLILESASTNQTSMYLCASSPLGSQETQYFGPGTRLLVL.